The T cell receptor (beta chain) described here comes from a study of OX40 agonist ivuxolimab in advanced cancers. Profiling relied on immunoSEQ multiplex PCR, and the TCRdb table lists in-frame clones only, not all of them. The sample lists about 18,000 clones, around two thirds occurring once. This CDR3 has 14 residues. The germline V gene has CDR1 MGHRA and CDR2 YSYEKL. Trimming took 0 bases from V and 4 from J, leaving 10 bases between them. Source: CD4+ or CD8+ T cells sorted from blood, taken in a trial of the OX40 agonist ivuxolimab. The rearrangement joins TRBV4-1 to TRBJ2-7; D is unresolved. The sequence came from an adult with an advanced solid tumor such as melanoma, head and neck, liver or kidney cancer. CDR3 loop: CASSQERQSYEQYF. The CDR3 region has the DNA TGCGCCAGCAGCCAAGAAAGGCAATCGTACGAGCAGTACTTC.